This TCR beta chain comes out of a study of blood T cell repertoires in COVID-19. In the study overall: The samples span acute and convalescent COVID-19 from the United States, Italy and Spain. T cells, B-cell-depleted T cells, or PBMCs provided the cDNA or gDNA that served as material.

CDR1 is SGHDN and CDR2 is FVKESK in the germline V gene. Trimming left V 4 bases short and J 9 bases short, with 19 bases between. This CDR3 has 14 amino acids. Original analysis: The authors estimated nucleated cell counts from reference gene primer amplification. Libraries were prepared by immunoSEQ multiplex PCR; TCRdb keeps only in-frame clonotypes and omits some of them. V and J calls plus clone size are reproduced from that table; the DNA served to infer D and trimming. Of some 240,000 clones in the sample, around four fifths are singletons; the top ten hold roughly 12%. The material sequenced was peripheral blood. The sequence derives from a woman aged 60 to 75 with active or convalescent COVID-19. The chain carries TRBV14 and TRBJ2-7; TRBD1 might be the D (6 bases). This chain's CDR3 is CASSPGWGQGLQYF. CDR3 nucleotides: TGTGCCAGCAGCCCAGGGTGGGGCCAGGGGTTGCAGTACTTC.